Listed below are T cell receptor beta chains from one sample, sequenced in a study of blood T cells in healthy people across ages. MiXCR, run by TCRdb on the 5' RACE reads, gives a single entry per CDR3 protein. The data hold 700,000 or so distinct CDR3 sequences, with 20% to 25% observed a single time. Sequencing input: blood. All receptors come from a man aged 70 or older in good health. The CDR3 runs from the conserved cysteine through the conserved F or W. A D gene is named only where the DNA matches it firmly. The size entry is marked missing in some rows and otherwise reads once, few, many or a size class.

V,J,size,length,D,CDR3,DNA
TRBV29-1,TRBJ1-2,NA,13,NA,CSSFEVTNYGYTF,TGCAGCTCCTTTGAAGTGACGAACTATGGCTACACCTTC
TRBV12-3/TRBV12-4,TRBJ1-4,few,15,NA,CASSLNLENWEKLFF,TGTGCCAGCAGTTTAAATTTGGAAAATTGGGAAAAACTGTTTTTT
TRBV5-1,TRBJ1-5,many,14,NA,CASSLQGLNQPQHF,TGCGCCAGCAGCCTACAGGGTTTAAATCAGCCCCAGCATTTT
TRBV20-1,TRBJ2-1,NA,14,NA,CSARDRKSYNEQFF,TGCAGTGCTAGAGACAGGAAGTCCTACAATGAGCAGTTCTTC
TRBV20-1,TRBJ1-3,few,13,NA,CSASGTTGNTIYF,TGCAGTGCTTCCGGGACCACTGGAAACACCATATATTTT
TRBV2,TRBJ2-1,few,14,NA,CASRPPTSYNEQFF,TGTGCCAGCAGGCCACCCACCTCCTACAATGAGCAGTTCTTC
TRBV27,TRBJ1-1,NA,16,TRBD1,CASSFFGDRANTEAFF,TGTGCCAGCAGTTTCTTCGGGGACAGGGCGAACACTGAAGCTTTCTTT
TRBV12-3/TRBV12-4,TRBJ1-1,few,13,NA,CASSYWVNTEAFF,TGTGCCAGCAGTTATTGGGTGAACACTGAAGCTTTCTTT
TRBV20-1,TRBJ2-5,NA,14,NA,CSAGLLAYQETQYF,TGCAGTGCTGGACTATTGGCGTACCAAGAGACCCAGTACTTC
TRBV6-1,TRBJ2-7,NA,15,TRBD1,CASSWGTGGVSEQYF,TGTGCCAGCAGTTGGGGGACAGGGGGCGTATCCGAGCAGTACTTC
TRBV7-6,TRBJ2-1,few,15,NA,CASSIVGGWLDGQFF,TGTGCCAGCAGCATCGTCGGGGGTTGGCTAGATGGGCAGTTCTTC
TRBV6-6,TRBJ1-4,many,14,NA,CASSPTGANEKLFF,TGTGCCAGCAGTCCCACAGGTGCTAATGAAAAACTGTTTTTT
TRBV7-9,TRBJ2-2,NA,17,TRBD1,CASNLGDRGPNTGELFF,TGTGCCAGCAACTTAGGGGACAGGGGCCCGAACACCGGGGAGCTGTTTTTT
TRBV6-4,TRBJ1-2,few,16,TRBD1,CASSDSLGTGGRGYTF,TGTGCCAGCAGTGACTCCCTCGGGACAGGGGGCCGTGGCTACACCTTC
TRBV3-1,TRBJ1-1,few,13,TRBD1,CASSQTGGGKAFF,TGTGCCAGCAGCCAAACAGGGGGCGGGAAGGCTTTCTTT
TRBV4-3,TRBJ1-1,NA,15,NA,CASSPARAENTEAFF,TGCGCCAGCAGCCCAGCCAGGGCAGAGAACACTGAAGCTTTCTTT
TRBV12-3/TRBV12-4,TRBJ2-5,NA,13,TRBD1,CASSPGGRGTQYF,TGTGCCAGCAGTCCAGGGGGTCGGGGGACCCAGTACTTC
TRBV12-3/TRBV12-4,TRBJ1-1,few,15,TRBD1,CASSRDRTGITEAFF,TGTGCCAGCAGCCGCGATAGGACAGGAATCACTGAAGCTTTCTTT
TRBV10-3,TRBJ2-7,few,14,NA,CAIKKAQDSYEQYF,TGTGCCATCAAAAAAGCACAGGACTCCTACGAGCAGTACTTC
TRBV28,TRBJ1-1,NA,12,NA,CASSPRGVEAFF,TGTGCCAGCAGTCCTCGGGGGGTTGAAGCTTTCTTT
TRBV7-3,TRBJ2-2,NA,14,NA,CASSLGGHTGELFF,TGTGCCAGCAGCCTCGGGGGCCACACCGGGGAGCTGTTTTTT
TRBV6-5,TRBJ2-7,few,18,NA,CASSYSVGRDSRSHEQYF,TGTGCCAGCAGTTACTCGGTAGGGAGGGACAGCCGCTCCCACGAGCAGTACTTC
TRBV18,TRBJ2-1,NA,15,TRBD1,CASSKGQGANNEQFF,TGTGCCAGCTCGAAGGGACAGGGGGCGAACAATGAGCAGTTCTTC
TRBV3-1,TRBJ2-3,NA,16,TRBD2,CASSLGLADRTDTQYF,TGTGCCAGCAGCCTCGGACTAGCGGACCGCACAGATACGCAGTATTTT
TRBV5-1,TRBJ2-1,NA,15,TRBD2,CASSFFTSGNNEQFF,TGCGCCAGCAGCTTTTTTACTAGCGGTAACAATGAGCAGTTCTTC
TRBV5-1,TRBJ2-1,NA,15,NA,CASGVTAGVVVEQFF,TGCGCCAGCGGCGTAACCGCCGGGGTTGTAGTTGAGCAGTTCTTC
TRBV6-5,TRBJ2-3,few,15,TRBD1,CASRRDSRNTDTQYF,TGTGCCAGCAGACGGGACAGCAGGAACACAGATACGCAGTATTTT
TRBV21-1,TRBJ2-2,NA,15,NA,CASSKNGALIGELFF,TGTGCCAGCAGCAAAAACGGAGCCTTGATCGGGGAGCTGTTTTTT
TRBV12-3/TRBV12-4,TRBJ1-6,NA,14,TRBD1,CASSSTGQNSPLHF,TGTGCCAGCAGCTCGACAGGGCAGAATTCACCCCTCCACTTT
TRBV20-1,TRBJ2-5,NA,10,NA,CSAGWTGKYF,TGCAGTGCCGGGTGGACGGGAAAGTACTTC
TRBV20-1,TRBJ2-1,few,15,NA,CSAAPQRPTYNEQFF,TGCAGTGCTGCCCCCCAGCGCCCCACCTACAATGAGCAGTTCTTC
TRBV12-3/TRBV12-4,TRBJ2-3,NA,16,TRBD2,CASTLASGSSTDTQYF,TGTGCCAGCACCTTGGCTAGCGGGAGTAGCACAGATACGCAGTATTTT
TRBV10-3,TRBJ1-1,few,14,TRBD1,CAIRDLGGDTEAFF,TGTGCCATCAGGGACTTAGGGGGCGACACTGAAGCTTTCTTT
TRBV30,TRBJ1-2,NA,12,TRBD1,CAWSPGGSGYTF,TGTGCCTGGAGTCCAGGGGGGTCTGGCTACACCTTC